The 17 T cell receptor beta chains below all came from one sample that was sequenced in a study of blood T cell repertoires in COVID-19. Some clones are missing from TCRdb's copy, which holds only in-frame ones; the method was immunoSEQ multiplex PCR. The table lists about 480,000 clones, roughly 90% of them singletons. Sequenced material: PBMCs or T cells enriched from blood (not recorded which). All receptors come from a woman aged 40 to 49 who had recovered from COVID-19.

The CDR3 protein is CASSPSRGYEQYF. The CDR3 nucleotides are TGTGCCAGCAGCCCTAGCCGGGGCTACGAGCAGTACTTC. V gene TRBV7-2 combines with J gene TRBJ2-7; D perhaps matches TRBD2 (5 bases). Trimming pared 5 bases from V and 3 bases from J, leaving 11 bases between. This CDR3 has 13 amino acids. In germline, CDR1 is SGHTA, CDR2 FQGNSA.

The V gene is TRBV19, the J gene TRBJ1-5; 8 nucleotides agree with TRBD1. Germline V CDR1 and CDR2: LNHDA, SQIVND (reference sequence). CDR3 length: 16 amino acids. With V trimmed by 3 bases and J by 6 bases, 10 bases remained unmatched. Here the CDR3 reads CASSIPDRGVGQPQHF. As DNA, the CDR3 is TGTGCCAGTAGTATTCCCGACAGGGGTGTCGGTCAGCCCCAGCATTTT.

The rearrangement joins TRBV5-5 to TRBJ1-3, with D uncertain. CDR1 and CDR2 (germline): SGHKS, YYEKEE (reference sequence). The CDR3 spans 16 residues. V lost 2 bases and J 0 bases, leaving 12 bases between the germline ends. CDR3 nucleotide sequence: TGTGCCAGCAGCTTTCAATCCAGGATCTCTGGAAACACCATATATTTT. Its translation: CASSFQSRISGNTIYF.

V usage is TRBV13 and J usage is TRBJ1-2; 11 nucleotides match TRBD1. CDR1 and CDR2 (germline): PRHDT, FYEKMQ (reference sequence). Trimming removed 4 bases from V and 4 bases from J; junction bases left unmatched: 5. CDR3 size: 15 residues. The CDR3 sequence: CASSSWTGGGYGYTF. The DNA for the CDR3 is TGTGCCAGCAGCTCCTGGACAGGGGGCGGCTATGGCTACACCTTC. The full variable domain, rest sourced from reference TRBV13 and TRBJ1-2, is AAGVIQSPRHLIKEKRETATLKCYPIPRHDTVYWYQQGPGQDPQFLISFYEKMQSDKGSIPDRFSAQQFSDYHSELNMSSLELGDSALYFCASSSWTGGGYGYTFGSGTRLTVV.

The V call is TRBV5-1, the J call TRBJ2-1; 10 bases fit TRBD2. J was trimmed by 5 bases and V by 6 bases; bases with no gene match: 8. The CDR3 consists of 15 residues. CDR1 and CDR2 from the germline V gene are SGHRS and YFSETQ. Written as DNA, the CDR3 is TGCGCCAGCACCCGGACTAGCGGACATAACAATGAGCAGTTCTTC. Protein: CASTRTSGHNNEQFF.

This clone showed up many times. The chain employs TRBV13 and TRBJ2-6; no clear D gene. The length of the CDR3 is 18 residues. Per germline, CDR1 PRHDT and CDR2 FYEKMQ (reference sequence). V dropped 5 bases and J dropped 2 bases, with 19 bases sitting between them. The CDR3 loop is CASSPIGASPTGANVLTF. In DNA, the CDR3 is TGTGCCAGCAGCCCAATCGGTGCCTCCCCAACTGGGGCCAACGTCCTGACTTTC.

The chain has TRBV10-3 and TRBJ2-1; D perhaps matches TRBD2 (6 bases). The germline V gene has CDR1 ENHRY and CDR2 SYGVKD. Trimming removed 6 bases at V and 4 bases at J, with 28 bases between. This CDR3 comprises 19 residues. The CDR3 sequence: CAISFKPISGDTLYNEQFF. CDR3 sequence (DNA): TGTGCCATCAGCTTTAAACCGATATCGGGAGACACATTATACAATGAGCAGTTCTTC.

The chain employs TRBV29-1 and TRBJ2-5; TRBD1 might be the D (6 bases). This CDR3 comprises 13 residues. CDR1 and CDR2 (germline): SQVTM, ANQGSEA. Trimming took 3 bases from V and 2 from J, leaving 10 bases between them. The CDR3 region is CSVDRGVQETQYF. CDR3 nucleotides: TGCAGCGTTGACAGGGGTGTACAAGAGACCCAGTACTTC.

The rearrangement links TRBV27 to TRBJ1-2; weak D call: TRBD1 (6 bases). This CDR3 comprises 16 residues. Trimming removed 4 bases at V and 4 bases at J, with 19 bases between. Germline V gene sequence: CDR1 MNHEY, CDR2 SMNVEV (reference sequence). The CDR3 region has the DNA TGTGCCAGCAGTTCCGCTCCTCCGGGACATATCTATGGCTACACCTTC. This gives the protein CASSSAPPGHIYGYTF.

The rearrangement links TRBV19 to TRBJ1-1, with D possibly TRBD1 on 6 matching bases. The CDR3 has 15 residues. Germline V CDR1 and CDR2: LNHDA, SQIVND (reference sequence). V lost 9 bases and J lost 2, with 19 bases in between. For the CDR3, the DNA is TGTGCCAGCCTCCCGTTGGGGGCAGAAAACACTGAAGCTTTCTTT. Translated, it gives CASLPLGAENTEAFF.

The V call is TRBV7-9, the J call TRBJ1-2; unclear D gene. Trimming cost V 2 bases and J 4 bases, with 20 bases left between them. Germline lookup yields CDR1 SEHNR and CDR2 FQNEAQ (reference sequence). The CDR3 runs 17 residues. This CDR3 is CASSLIPGRLKGYGYTF. The DNA of the CDR3 is TGTGCCAGCAGCTTAATACCCGGGAGGTTAAAGGGCTATGGCTACACCTTC.

This chain uses TRBV7-6 with TRBJ1-1, with no clear D. The V and J ends lost 0 bases and 0 bases respectively, with 8 bases between them. The CDR3 has 15 amino acids. Germline V CDR1 and CDR2: SGHVS, FNYEAQ. CDR3: CASSLASGLNTEAFF. The CDR3 nucleotides read TGTGCCAGCAGCTTAGCGTCAGGTCTGAACACTGAAGCTTTCTTT.

The chain employs TRBV19 and TRBJ1-1; TRBD1 matches 7 bases. J gave up 10 bases and V 3 bases, and 2 bases lay outside the gene matches. The CDR3 spans 11 residues. The germline V gene encodes CDR1 LNHDA and CDR2 SQIVND (reference sequence). CDR3 residues: CASSIWDRAFF. In DNA, the CDR3 is TGTGCCAGTAGTATTTGGGACAGAGCTTTCTTT.

The chain links TRBV16 to TRBJ1-1; 7 nucleotides match TRBD1. The CDR3 has 16 amino acids. Germline values: CDR1 KGHSY, CDR2 FQNENV. J gave up 7 bases and V 2 bases, and 13 bases lay outside the gene matches. The CDR3: CASSQEVRDRQIEAFF. CDR3 DNA sequence: TGTGCCAGCAGCCAAGAGGTCCGGGACAGACAGATTGAAGCTTTCTTT.

The chain has TRBV7-6 and TRBJ2-5, with D perhaps TRBD1 (5 bases). The germline V gene encodes CDR1 SGHVS and CDR2 FNYEAQ. V lost 5 bases, J lost 5 bases, and 18 bases lay in between. The CDR3 is 15 residues long. CDR3 nucleotides: TGTGCCAGCAGCCTCCCCTCGGGCAGGGATGAGACCCAGTACTTC. This codes for CASSLPSGRDETQYF.

The rearrangement joins TRBV19 to TRBJ1-2, with a tentative D call TRBD1 (6 bases). CDR3 length equals 15 residues. V was clipped by 4 bases and J by 0 bases, with 12 bases between them. Germline CDR1 LNHDA, CDR2 SQIVND (reference sequence). The CDR3, as DNA: TGTGCCAGTAGTACAACAGGGCTGGCTAACTATGGCTACACCTTC. Protein sequence: CASSTTGLANYGYTF.

This chain joins TRBV2 and TRBJ2-5; 7 nucleotides line up with TRBD1. This CDR3 contains 13 residues. Germline CDR1 reads SNHLY; CDR2 reads FYNNEI. J lost 0 bases, V lost 8 bases, and 3 bases had no gene match. CDR3 in DNA: TGTGCCAGCGGGGGACAGCACCAAGAGACCCAGTACTTC. Its protein is CASGGQHQETQYF.